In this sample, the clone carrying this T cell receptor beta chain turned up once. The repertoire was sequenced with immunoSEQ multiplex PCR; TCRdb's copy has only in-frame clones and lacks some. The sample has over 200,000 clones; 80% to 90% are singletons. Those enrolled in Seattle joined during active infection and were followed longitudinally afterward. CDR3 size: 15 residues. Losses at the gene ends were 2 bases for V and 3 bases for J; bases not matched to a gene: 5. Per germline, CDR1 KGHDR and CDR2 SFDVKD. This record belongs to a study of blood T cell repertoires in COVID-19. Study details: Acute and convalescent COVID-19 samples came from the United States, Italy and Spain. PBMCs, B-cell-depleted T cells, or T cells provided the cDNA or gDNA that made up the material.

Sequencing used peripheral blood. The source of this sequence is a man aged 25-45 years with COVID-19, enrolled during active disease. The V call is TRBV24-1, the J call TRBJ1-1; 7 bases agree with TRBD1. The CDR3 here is CATSDSGGRDTEAFF. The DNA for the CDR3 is TGTGCCACCAGTGATTCAGGGGGAAGGGACACTGAAGCTTTCTTT.